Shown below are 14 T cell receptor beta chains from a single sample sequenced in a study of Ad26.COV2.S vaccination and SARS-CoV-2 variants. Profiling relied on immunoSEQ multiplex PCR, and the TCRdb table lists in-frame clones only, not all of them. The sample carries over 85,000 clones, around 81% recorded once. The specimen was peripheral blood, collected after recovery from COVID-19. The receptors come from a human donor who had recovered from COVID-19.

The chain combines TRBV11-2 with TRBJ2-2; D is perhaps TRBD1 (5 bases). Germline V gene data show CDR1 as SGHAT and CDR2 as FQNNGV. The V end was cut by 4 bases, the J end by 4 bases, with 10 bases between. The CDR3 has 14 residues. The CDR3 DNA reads TGTGCCAGCAGCTCAAAACAGGCCACCGGGGAGCTGTTTTTT. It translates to CASSSKQATGELFF.

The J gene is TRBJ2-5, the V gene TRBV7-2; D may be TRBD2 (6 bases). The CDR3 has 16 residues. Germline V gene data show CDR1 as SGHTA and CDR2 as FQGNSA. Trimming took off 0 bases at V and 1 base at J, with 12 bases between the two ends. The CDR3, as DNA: TGTGCCAGCAGCTTAGCGGGGGGTGGGACCCAAGAGACCCAGTACTTC. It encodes CASSLAGGGTQETQYF.

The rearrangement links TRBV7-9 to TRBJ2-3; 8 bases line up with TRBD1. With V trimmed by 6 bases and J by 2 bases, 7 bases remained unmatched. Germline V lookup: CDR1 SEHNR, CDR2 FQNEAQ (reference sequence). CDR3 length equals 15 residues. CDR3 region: CASSSGQVTTDTQYF. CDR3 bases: TGTGCCAGCAGTTCGGGACAGGTGACCACAGATACGCAGTATTTT.

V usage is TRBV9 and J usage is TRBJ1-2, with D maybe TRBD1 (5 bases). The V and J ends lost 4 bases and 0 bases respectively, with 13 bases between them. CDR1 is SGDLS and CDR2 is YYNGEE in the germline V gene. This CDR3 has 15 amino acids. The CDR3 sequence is CASSPPGLTNYGYTF. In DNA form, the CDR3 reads TGTGCCAGCAGCCCCCCAGGGCTTACTAACTATGGCTACACCTTC.

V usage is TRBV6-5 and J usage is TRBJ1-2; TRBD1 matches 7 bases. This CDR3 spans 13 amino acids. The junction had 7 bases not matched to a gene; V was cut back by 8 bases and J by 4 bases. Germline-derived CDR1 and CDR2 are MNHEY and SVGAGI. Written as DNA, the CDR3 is TGTGCCAGCTCTGTAGGGGGCGGCTATGGCTACACCTTC. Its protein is CASSVGGGYGYTF.

The CDR3 loop reads CASTIQGQGSEQYF. The CDR3 bases are TGCGCCAGCACCATCCAAGGACAGGGATCCGAGCAGTACTTC. This chain joins TRBV5-1 and TRBJ2-7, with 8 nucleotides matching TRBD1. V trimming: 6 bases; J trimming: 6 bases; junction bases outside the gene matches: 11. Looked up from germline, CDR1 is SGHRS and CDR2 is YFSETQ. This CDR3 is 14 amino acids long.

This CDR3 is CASSHQTGDNSPLHF. Here the CDR3 DNA reads TGCGCCAGCAGCCATCAGACAGGGGATAATTCACCCCTCCACTTT. The chain carries TRBV4-1 and TRBJ1-6; TRBD1 aligns across 8 bases. CDR1 and CDR2 (germline): MGHRA, YSYEKL. Trimming took 3 bases from V and 5 from J; bases not matched to a gene: 3. The length of the CDR3 is 15 residues.

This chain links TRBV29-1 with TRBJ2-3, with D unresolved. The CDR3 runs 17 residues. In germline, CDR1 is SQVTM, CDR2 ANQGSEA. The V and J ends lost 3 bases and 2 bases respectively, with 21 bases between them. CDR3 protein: CSVEFFVPAFNTDTQYF. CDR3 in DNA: TGCAGCGTTGAGTTTTTCGTCCCCGCATTTAACACAGATACGCAGTATTTT.

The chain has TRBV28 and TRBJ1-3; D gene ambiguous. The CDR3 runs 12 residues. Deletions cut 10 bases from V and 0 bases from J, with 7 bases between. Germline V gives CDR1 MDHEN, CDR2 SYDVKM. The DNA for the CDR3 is TGTGCCACCCGGAGCTCTGGAAACACCATATATTTT. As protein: CATRSSGNTIYF.

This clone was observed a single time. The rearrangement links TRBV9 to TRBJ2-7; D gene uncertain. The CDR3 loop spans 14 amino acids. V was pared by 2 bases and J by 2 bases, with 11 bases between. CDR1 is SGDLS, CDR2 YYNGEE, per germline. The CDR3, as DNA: TGTGCCAGCAGCGTGGCCGCCGGAGCCTACGAGCAGTACTTC. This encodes CASSVAAGAYEQYF.

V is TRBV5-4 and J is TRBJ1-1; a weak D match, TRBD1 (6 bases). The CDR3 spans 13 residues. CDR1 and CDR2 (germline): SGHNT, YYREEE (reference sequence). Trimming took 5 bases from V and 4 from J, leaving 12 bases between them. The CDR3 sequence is CASSYRDGTEAFF. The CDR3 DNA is TGTGCCAGCAGTTACAGGGATGGCACTGAAGCTTTCTTT.

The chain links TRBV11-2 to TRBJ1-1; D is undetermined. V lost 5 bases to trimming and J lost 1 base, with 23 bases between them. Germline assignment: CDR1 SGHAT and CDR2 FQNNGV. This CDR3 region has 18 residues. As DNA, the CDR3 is TGTGCCAGCAGCCCACCCCTTACGTTCAGAATTCCGAACACTGAAGCTTTCTTT. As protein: CASSPPLTFRIPNTEAFF. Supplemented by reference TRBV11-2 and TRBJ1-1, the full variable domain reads EAGVAQSPRYKIIEKRQSVAFWCNPISGHATLYWYQQILGQGPKLLIQFQNNGVVDDSQLPKDRFSAERLKGVDSTLKIQPAKLEDSAVYLCASSPPLTFRIPNTEAFFGQGTRLTVV.

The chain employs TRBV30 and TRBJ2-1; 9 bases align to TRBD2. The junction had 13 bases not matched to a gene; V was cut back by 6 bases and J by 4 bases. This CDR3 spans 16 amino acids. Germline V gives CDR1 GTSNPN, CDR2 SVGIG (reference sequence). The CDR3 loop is CACPRRAGGTYNEQFF. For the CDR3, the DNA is TGTGCCTGTCCCCGCAGGGCGGGGGGGACTTACAATGAGCAGTTCTTC.

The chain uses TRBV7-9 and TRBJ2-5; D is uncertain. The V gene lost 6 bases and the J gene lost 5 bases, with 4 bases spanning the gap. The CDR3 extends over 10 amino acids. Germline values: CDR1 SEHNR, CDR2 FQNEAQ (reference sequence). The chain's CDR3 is CASRSETQYF. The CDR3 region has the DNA TGTGCCAGCAGATCGGAGACCCAGTACTTC.